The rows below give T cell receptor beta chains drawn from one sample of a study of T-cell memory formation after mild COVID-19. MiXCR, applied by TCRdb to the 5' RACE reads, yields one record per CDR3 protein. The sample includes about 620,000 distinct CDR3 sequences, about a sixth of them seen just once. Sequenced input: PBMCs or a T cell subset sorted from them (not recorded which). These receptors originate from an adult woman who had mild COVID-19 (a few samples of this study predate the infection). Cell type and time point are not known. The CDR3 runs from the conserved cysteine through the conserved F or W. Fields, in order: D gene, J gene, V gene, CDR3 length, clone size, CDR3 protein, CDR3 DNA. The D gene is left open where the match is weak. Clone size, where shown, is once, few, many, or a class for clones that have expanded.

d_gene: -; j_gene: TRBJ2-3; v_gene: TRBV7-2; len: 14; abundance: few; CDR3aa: CASSFWTSTDTQYF; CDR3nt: TGTGCCAGCAGCTTCTGGACTAGCACAGATACGCAGTATTTT
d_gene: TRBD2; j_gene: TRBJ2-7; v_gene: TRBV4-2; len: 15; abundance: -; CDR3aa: CASSQDQLAAYEQYF; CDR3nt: TGTGCCAGCAGCCAAGATCAGCTAGCGGCATACGAGCAGTACTTC
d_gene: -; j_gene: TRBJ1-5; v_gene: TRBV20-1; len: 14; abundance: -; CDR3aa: CSASEGIGNQPQHF; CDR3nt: TGCAGTGCCAGCGAGGGTATTGGGAATCAGCCCCAGCATTTT
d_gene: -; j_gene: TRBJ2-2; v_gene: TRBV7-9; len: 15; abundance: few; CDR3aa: CASSLRTEGTGELFF; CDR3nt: TGTGCCAGCAGCCTTCGGACCGAGGGCACCGGGGAGCTGTTTTTT
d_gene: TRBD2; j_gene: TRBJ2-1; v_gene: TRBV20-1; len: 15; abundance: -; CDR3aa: CSAMCLAGGNNEQFF; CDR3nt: TGCAGTGCGATGTGCCTAGCGGGAGGGAACAATGAGCAGTTCTTC
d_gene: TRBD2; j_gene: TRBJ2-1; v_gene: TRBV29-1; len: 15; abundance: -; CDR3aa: CSVEDTEREWNEQFF; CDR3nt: TGCAGCGTTGAAGATACCGAGCGGGAGTGGAATGAGCAGTTCTTC
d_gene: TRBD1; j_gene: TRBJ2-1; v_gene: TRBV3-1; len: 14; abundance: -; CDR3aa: CASSGQGSLNEQFF; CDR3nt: TGTGCCAGCAGCGGACAGGGGTCCCTAAATGAGCAGTTCTTC
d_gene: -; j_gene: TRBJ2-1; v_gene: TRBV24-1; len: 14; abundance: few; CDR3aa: CATSDPTGPVEQFF; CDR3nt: TGTGCCACCAGTGATCCGACAGGACCGGTAGAGCAGTTCTTC
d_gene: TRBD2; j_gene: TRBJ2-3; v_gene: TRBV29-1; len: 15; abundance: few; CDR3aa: CSVFPRLAGGDTQYF; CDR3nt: TGCAGCGTGTTCCCCCGATTAGCGGGGGGTGATACGCAGTATTTT
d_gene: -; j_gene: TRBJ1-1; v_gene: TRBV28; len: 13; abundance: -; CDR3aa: CASRPGVGTEAFF; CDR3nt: TGTGCCAGCAGACCAGGGGTGGGAACTGAAGCTTTCTTT
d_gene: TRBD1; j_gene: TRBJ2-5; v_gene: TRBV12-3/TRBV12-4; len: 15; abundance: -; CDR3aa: CASSAAGTDQETQYF; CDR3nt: TGTGCCAGCAGCGCCGCCGGGACAGACCAAGAGACCCAGTACTTC
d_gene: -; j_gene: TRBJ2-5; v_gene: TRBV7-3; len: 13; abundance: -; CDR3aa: CASSPQKAETQYF; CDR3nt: TGTGCCAGCAGCCCCCAAAAGGCAGAGACCCAGTACTTC
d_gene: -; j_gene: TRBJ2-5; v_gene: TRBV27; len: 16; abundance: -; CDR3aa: CASSLLRGTVRETQYF; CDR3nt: TGTGCCAGCAGTTTATTACGGGGGACAGTAAGAGAGACCCAGTACTTC
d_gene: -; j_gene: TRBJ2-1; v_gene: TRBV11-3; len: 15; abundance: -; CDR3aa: CASSLEAGTYNEQFF; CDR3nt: TGTGCCAGCAGCTTAGAGGCAGGCACCTACAATGAGCAGTTCTTC
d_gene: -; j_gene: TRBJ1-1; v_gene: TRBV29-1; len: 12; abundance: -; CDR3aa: CSVDHAAGLTFF; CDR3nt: TGCAGCGTTGATCACGCAGCGGGGTTGACTTTCTTT
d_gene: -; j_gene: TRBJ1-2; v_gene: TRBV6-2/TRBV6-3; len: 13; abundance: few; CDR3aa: CASRRPGYDGYTF; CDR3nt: TGTGCCAGCAGACGACCGGGCTACGATGGCTACACCTTC
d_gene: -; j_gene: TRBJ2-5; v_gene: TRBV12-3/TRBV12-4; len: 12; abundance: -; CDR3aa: CASSLFSETQYF; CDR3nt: TGTGCCAGCAGTTTATTCTCAGAGACCCAGTACTTC
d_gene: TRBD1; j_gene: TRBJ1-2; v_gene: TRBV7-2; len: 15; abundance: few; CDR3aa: CASRPTGGSNYGYTF; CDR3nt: TGTGCCAGCAGACCCACAGGGGGTTCTAACTATGGCTACACCTTC
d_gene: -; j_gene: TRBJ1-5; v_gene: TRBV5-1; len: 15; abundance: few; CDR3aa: CASSTRGVSHQPQHF; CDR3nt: TGCGCCAGCAGCACCCGCGGGGTGAGCCATCAGCCCCAGCATTTT
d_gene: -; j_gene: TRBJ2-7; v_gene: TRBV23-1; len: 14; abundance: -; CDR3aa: CASSQSGREDEQYF; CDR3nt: TGCGCCAGCAGTCAATCAGGAAGGGAAGACGAGCAGTACTTC
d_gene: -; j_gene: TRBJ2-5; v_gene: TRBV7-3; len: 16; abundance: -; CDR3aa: CASSPHTLRDQETQYF; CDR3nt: TGTGCCAGCAGCCCGCACACGTTAAGGGATCAAGAGACCCAGTACTTC
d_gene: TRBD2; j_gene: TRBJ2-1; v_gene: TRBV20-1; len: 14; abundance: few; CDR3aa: CSARTGGPGGEQFF; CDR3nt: TGCAGTGCTAGAACAGGTGGGCCGGGAGGTGAGCAGTTCTTC
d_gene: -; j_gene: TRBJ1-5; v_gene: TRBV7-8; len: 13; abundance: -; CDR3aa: CASKPDNNQPQHF; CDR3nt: TGTGCCAGTAAGCCTGATAACAATCAGCCCCAGCATTTT
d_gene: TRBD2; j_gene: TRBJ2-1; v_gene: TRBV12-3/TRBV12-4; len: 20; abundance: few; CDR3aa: CASSLGVGLAGNQAYNEQFF; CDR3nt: TGTGCCAGCAGTTTGGGTGTCGGACTAGCGGGGAACCAAGCCTACAATGAGCAGTTCTTC
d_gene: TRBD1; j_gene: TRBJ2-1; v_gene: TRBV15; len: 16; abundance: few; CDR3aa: CATSRDRTGSDNEQFF; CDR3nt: TGTGCCACCAGCAGAGACCGGACAGGATCCGACAATGAGCAGTTCTTC
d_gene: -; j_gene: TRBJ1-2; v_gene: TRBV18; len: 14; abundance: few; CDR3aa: CASSPPGSPEGYTF; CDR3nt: TGTGCCAGCTCACCACCGGGCTCTCCGGAGGGCTACACCTTC
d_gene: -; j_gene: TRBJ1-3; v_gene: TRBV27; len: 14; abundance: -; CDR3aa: CASSPYLTGNTIYF; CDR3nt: TGTGCCAGCAGTCCCTATCTAACTGGAAACACCATATATTTT
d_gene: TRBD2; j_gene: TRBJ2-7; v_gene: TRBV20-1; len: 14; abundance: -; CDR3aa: CSADGLADPYEQYF; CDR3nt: TGCAGTGCCGACGGACTAGCGGACCCCTACGAGCAGTACTTC
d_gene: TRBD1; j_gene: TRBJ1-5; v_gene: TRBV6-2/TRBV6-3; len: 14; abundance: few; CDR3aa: CASTGQGGNQPQHF; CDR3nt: TGTGCCAGCACCGGACAGGGAGGCAATCAGCCCCAGCATTTT
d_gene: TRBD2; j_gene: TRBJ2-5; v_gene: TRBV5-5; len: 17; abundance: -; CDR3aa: CASSPRGEGVRSETQYF; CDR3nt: TGTGCCAGCAGCCCTCGGGGGGAGGGTGTTCGGTCGGAGACCCAGTACTTC
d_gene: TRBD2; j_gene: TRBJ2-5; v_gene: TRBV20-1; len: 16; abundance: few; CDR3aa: CSARGGVRERGETQYF; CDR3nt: TGCAGTGCTAGAGGGGGTGTGCGGGAGCGGGGAGAGACCCAGTACTTC
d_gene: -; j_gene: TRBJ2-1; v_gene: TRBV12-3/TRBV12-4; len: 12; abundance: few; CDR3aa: CASTSLDNEQFF; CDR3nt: TGTGCCTCCACCTCGTTGGATAATGAGCAGTTCTTC
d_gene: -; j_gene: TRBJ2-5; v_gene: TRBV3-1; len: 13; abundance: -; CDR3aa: CASSHPTRETQYF; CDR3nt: TGTGCCAGCAGCCACCCAACAAGAGAGACCCAGTACTTC
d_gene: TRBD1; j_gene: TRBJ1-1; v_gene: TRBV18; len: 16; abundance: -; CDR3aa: CASSPTGTGVNTEAFF; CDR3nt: TGTGCCAGCTCACCAACCGGGACAGGGGTGAACACTGAAGCTTTCTTT
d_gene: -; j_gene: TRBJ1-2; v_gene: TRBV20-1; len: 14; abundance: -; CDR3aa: CSARVDGGNYGYTF; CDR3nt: TGCAGTGCTAGGGTGGATGGCGGTAACTATGGCTACACCTTC
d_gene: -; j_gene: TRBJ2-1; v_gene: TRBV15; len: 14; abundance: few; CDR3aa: CATSTAPNYNEQFF; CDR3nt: TGTGCCACGTCGACCGCGCCCAACTACAATGAGCAGTTCTTC
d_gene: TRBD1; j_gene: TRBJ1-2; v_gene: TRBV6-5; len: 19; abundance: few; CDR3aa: CASSYSMGTGGGLRYGYTF; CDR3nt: TGTGCCAGCAGTTACTCGATGGGGACAGGGGGCGGATTACGATATGGCTACACCTTC
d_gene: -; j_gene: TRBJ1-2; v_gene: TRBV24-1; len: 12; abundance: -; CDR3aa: CATSDLVGGYTF; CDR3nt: TGTGCCACCAGTGATTTGGTCGGGGGCTACACCTTC
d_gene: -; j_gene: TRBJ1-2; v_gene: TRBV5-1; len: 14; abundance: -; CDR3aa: CASSTSGAGYGYTF; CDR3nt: TGCGCCAGCAGCACGTCAGGTGCTGGCTATGGCTACACCTTC
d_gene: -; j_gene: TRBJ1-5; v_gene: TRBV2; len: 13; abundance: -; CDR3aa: CASGGSNNQPQHF; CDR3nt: TGTGCCAGCGGGGGATCCAACAATCAGCCCCAGCATTTT
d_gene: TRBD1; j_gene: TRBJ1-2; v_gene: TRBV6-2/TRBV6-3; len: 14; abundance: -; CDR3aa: CASSYRDRGYGYTF; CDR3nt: TGTGCCAGCAGTTACCGGGACAGGGGTTATGGCTACACCTTC
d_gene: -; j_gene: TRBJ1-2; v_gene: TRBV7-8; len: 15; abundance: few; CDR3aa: CASSLVFSGNYGYTF; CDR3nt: TGTGCCAGCAGCTTAGTCTTCTCAGGGAACTATGGCTACACCTTC
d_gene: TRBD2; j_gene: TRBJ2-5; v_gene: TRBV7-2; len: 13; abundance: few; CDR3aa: CASSFREGETQYF; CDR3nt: TGTGCCAGCAGCTTCAGGGAGGGAGAGACCCAGTACTTC
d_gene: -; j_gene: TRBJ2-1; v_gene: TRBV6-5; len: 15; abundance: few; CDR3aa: CASSRPAGGYNEQFF; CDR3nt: TGTGCCAGCAGCCGCCCTGCGGGCGGCTACAATGAGCAGTTCTTC
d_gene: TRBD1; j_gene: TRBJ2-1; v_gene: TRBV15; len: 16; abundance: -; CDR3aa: CATSPGTGQGALEQFF; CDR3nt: TGTGCCACCAGCCCAGGCACGGGACAGGGGGCTTTGGAGCAGTTCTTC
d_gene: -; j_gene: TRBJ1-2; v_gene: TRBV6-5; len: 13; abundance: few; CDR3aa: CASSYSTGNGYTF; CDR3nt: TGTGCCAGCAGTTACTCCACAGGGAACGGCTACACCTTC
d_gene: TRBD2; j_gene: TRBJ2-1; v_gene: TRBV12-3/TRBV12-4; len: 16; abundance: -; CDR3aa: CASSLLLAGGFNEQFF; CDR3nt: TGTGCCAGCAGCCTCCTACTAGCGGGAGGGTTCAATGAGCAGTTCTTC
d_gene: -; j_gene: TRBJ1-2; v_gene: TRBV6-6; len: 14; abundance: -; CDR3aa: CASSHNSDNYGYTF; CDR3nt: TGTGCCAGCAGTCACAACAGCGATAACTATGGCTACACCTTC
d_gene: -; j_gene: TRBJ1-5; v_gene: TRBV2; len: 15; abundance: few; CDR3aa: CASSVDSGGNQPQHF; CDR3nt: TGTGCCAGCAGTGTCGACAGTGGTGGCAATCAGCCCCAGCATTTT
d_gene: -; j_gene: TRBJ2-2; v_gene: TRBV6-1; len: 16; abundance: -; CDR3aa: CASSEWKDRVTGELFF; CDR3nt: TGTGCCAGCAGTGAATGGAAGGACAGAGTCACCGGGGAGCTGTTTTTT
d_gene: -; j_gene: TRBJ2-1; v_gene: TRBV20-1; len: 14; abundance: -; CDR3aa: CSARDLISYNEQFF; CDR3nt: TGCAGTGCTAGAGATTTAATCTCCTACAATGAGCAGTTCTTC
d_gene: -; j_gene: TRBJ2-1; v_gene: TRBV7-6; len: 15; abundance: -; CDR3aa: CASSLIQSSYNEQFF; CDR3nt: TGTGCCAGCAGCTTAATACAGAGCTCCTACAATGAGCAGTTCTTC
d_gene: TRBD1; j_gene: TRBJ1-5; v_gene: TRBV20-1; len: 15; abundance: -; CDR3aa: CSAKPGQSSNQPQHF; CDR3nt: TGCAGTGCTAAGCCGGGACAGTCCAGCAATCAGCCCCAGCATTTT
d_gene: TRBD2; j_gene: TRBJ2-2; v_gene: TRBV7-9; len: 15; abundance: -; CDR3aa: CASTLAGVLTGELFF; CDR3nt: TGTGCCAGCACTCTAGCGGGGGTACTCACCGGGGAGCTGTTTTTT
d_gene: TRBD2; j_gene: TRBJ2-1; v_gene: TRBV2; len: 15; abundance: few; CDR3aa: CASSVRVAGVSEQFF; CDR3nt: TGTGCCAGCAGTGTTCGAGTAGCGGGGGTCAGCGAGCAGTTCTTC
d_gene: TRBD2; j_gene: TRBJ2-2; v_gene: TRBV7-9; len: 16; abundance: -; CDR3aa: CASSPTGLASTGELFF; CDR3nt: TGTGCCAGCAGCCCAACGGGACTAGCGTCCACCGGGGAGCTGTTTTTT
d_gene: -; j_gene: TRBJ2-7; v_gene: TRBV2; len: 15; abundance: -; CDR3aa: CASSTGSLNSYEQYF; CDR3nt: TGTGCCAGCAGTACGGGATCCCTGAATTCCTACGAGCAGTACTTC
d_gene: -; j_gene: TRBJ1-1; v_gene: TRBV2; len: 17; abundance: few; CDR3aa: CASRLPTGWTGDTEAFF; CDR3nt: TGTGCCAGCAGACTGCCCACAGGGTGGACTGGGGACACTGAAGCTTTCTTT
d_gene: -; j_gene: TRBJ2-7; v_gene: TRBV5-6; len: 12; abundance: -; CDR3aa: CASRKGGYEQYF; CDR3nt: TGTGCCAGCAGGAAAGGGGGGTACGAGCAGTACTTC
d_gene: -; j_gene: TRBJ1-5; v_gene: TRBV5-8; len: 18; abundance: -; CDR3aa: CASSPIQQGTMALRPQHF; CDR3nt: TGTGCCAGCAGCCCTATTCAACAGGGCACGATGGCCCTTCGGCCCCAGCATTTT